A single T cell receptor (beta chain) is shown here with its context. Its target is unknown. This record comes from a study of cytomegalovirus exposure and HLA in healthy donors. Study-level findings and limits: Follow-up analysis found HLA locus-dependent TCR association rates, highest for DRB1 and lowest for HLA-C.

Trimming pared 2 bases from V and 4 bases from J, leaving 9 bases between. The CDR3 extends over 13 amino acids. Germline assignment: CDR1 SGDLS and CDR2 YYNGEE. This PCR relied on a set of 60 Vbeta primers and 13 Jbeta primers. Produced via immunoSEQ multiplex PCR; TCRdb's table is partial and in-frame only. The sample contains tens of thousands of clones, 80% to 90% of which appear only once. The sequenced sample consisted of PBMCs. The gene calls are TRBV9 and TRBJ2-5; D not resolved. This sequence was found in a woman in her 30s in good health and CMV-seronegative. CDR3 protein: CASSVSLRETQYF. The CDR3 DNA reads as TGTGCCAGCAGCGTTAGCCTTAGAGAGACCCAGTACTTC.